This TCR beta chain is drawn from a study of cytomegalovirus exposure and HLA in healthy donors. Study background: There were about 85 million unique TCRs (from HLA-typed donors) in an early data release. Findings and limits, study-wide: Indistinguishability led to the exclusion of some V segments, TRBV6-2 and TRBV6-3 included. Several of the most significant clusters appeared linked to common viral pathogens, based on a later analysis.

This clone was seen a few times. Its antigen is not identified. A multiplex PCR was run with 60 Vbeta primers and 13 Jbeta primers. The repertoire was sequenced with immunoSEQ multiplex PCR; TCRdb's copy has only in-frame clones and lacks some. This table holds some 120,000 clones, roughly 70% found once. The length of the CDR3 is 15 residues. Germline V gives CDR1 LNHNV, CDR2 YYDKDF (reference sequence). V lost 5 bases to trimming and J lost 0 bases, with 13 bases between them. This clonotype originated in a man younger than 40 in good health and CMV-seronegative. This chain uses TRBV15 with TRBJ1-2; maybe TRBD1 (5 bases). The sample was PBMCs. The CDR3 nucleotides read TGTGCCACCAGCTGGCCCCAGGGTTCTAACTATGGCTACACCTTC. Translation: CATSWPQGSNYGYTF.